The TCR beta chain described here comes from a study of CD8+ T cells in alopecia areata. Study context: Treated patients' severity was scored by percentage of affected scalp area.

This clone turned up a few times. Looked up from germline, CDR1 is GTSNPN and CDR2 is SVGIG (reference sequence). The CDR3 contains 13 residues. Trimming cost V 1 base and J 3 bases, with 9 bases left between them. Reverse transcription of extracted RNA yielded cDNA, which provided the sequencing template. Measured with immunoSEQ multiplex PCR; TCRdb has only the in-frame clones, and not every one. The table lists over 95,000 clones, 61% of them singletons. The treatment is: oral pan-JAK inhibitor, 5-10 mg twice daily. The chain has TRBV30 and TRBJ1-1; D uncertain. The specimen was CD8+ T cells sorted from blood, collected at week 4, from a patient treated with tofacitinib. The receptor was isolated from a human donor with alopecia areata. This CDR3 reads CAWSDDGYTEAFF. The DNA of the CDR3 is TGTGCCTGGAGTGACGACGGTTACACTGAAGCTTTCTTT.